This TCR beta chain was obtained from a study of CD8+ T cells in alopecia areata. Across the study: Each day, treated patients took oral tofacitinib twice, at 5 to 10 mg per dose. Study conclusions and caveats: Lesional scalp displayed greater clonality than normal scalp, most notably in alopecia totalis/universalis.

Isolated RNA was reverse transcribed into cDNA used as the sequencing template. Clones were read by immunoSEQ multiplex PCR, and TCRdb kept only the in-frame ones, dropping some. The sample records over 120,000 clones, around 60% being singletons. Concerning this clone: Its specificity is not known.

The sample here was CD4+ T cells sorted from blood, taken at week 0. This TCR derives from a human donor with alopecia areata.

The CDR3 region has the DNA TGTGCCAGCAGAGTACAAGGAAACACTGAAGCTTTCTTT. Residues: CASRVQGNTEAFF. The chain recombines TRBV27 with TRBJ1-1; D is unresolved. This CDR3 is 13 amino acids long. Trimming pared 6 bases from V and 2 bases from J, leaving 10 bases between. Germline loops: CDR1 MNHEY, CDR2 SMNVEV (reference sequence).